Shown below are 28 T cell receptor beta chains from a single sample sequenced in a study of T cell clonality in common variable immunodeficiency. Using immunoSEQ multiplex PCR, the repertoire was profiled, and TCRdb retains in-frame clones only, with some absent. The table lists about 28,000 clones, with no singletons. Which antigens these TCRs recognize remains unknown. The study, taken as a whole, reports: In common variable immunodeficiency, TCR beta chains reportedly carried fewer deletions and N-nucleotide insertions.

The sample was peripheral blood mononuclear cells. Source of these receptors: a human donor with common variable immunodeficiency.

The CDR3 loop is CASSLAAFGSPLHF. The DNA read from the CDR3 is TGTGCCAGCAGCTTAGCAGCATTCGGTTCACCC. The J gene is TRBJ1-6, the V gene TRBV7-6; no firm D call. The read terminates 3 residues before the CDR3 end, so the remaining end is supplied by the germline J gene. Germline lookup yields CDR1 SGHVS and CDR2 FNYEAQ. Deletions cut 0 bases from V and 9 bases from J, with 9 bases between. The CDR3 spans 14 residues.

Comments on this clone: The CDR3 goes on 3 residues after the read ends, and that part is filled in from the germline J gene. The chain is built from TRBV7-9 and TRBJ1-4; weak D call: TRBD1 (5 bases). The germline V gene has CDR1 SEHNR and CDR2 FQNEAQ (reference sequence). With 3 bases removed from V and 6 bases from J, the gap between germline ends came to 14 bases. The CDR3 is 15 residues long. The CDR3 is CASSFLAGLDEKLFF. The covered CDR3 bases are TGTGCCAGCAGCTTCTTGGCAGGGTTAGATGAAAAA.

This clone was seen a few times. Read sequence stops 3 residues before the CDR3 end, and the germline J gene provides the missing end. The J gene is TRBJ2-3, the V gene TRBV6-4; 7 bases are shared with TRBD1. This CDR3 region has 14 residues. V lost 3 bases and J lost 0; bases outside the gene matches: 0. Germline assignment: CDR1 MRHNA and CDR2 SNTAGT. CDR3 bases read: TGTGCCAGCAGTGAACAGGGGAGCACAGATACG. It yields the protein CASSEQGSTDT. The entire CDR3 sequence reads CASSEQGSTDTQYF.

This clone has at least ten counts. The read gets to within 3 residues of the CDR3 end, and the germline J gene fills in the rest. This chain joins TRBV19 and TRBJ2-4; TRBD1 agrees at 7 bases. V dropped 6 bases and J dropped 0; count of bases not matched to a gene: 5. The CDR3 is 15 residues long. Germline CDR1 LNHDA, CDR2 SQIVND (reference sequence). CDR3 residues: CASSQQGIAKNIQYF. The sequenced CDR3 bases are TGTGCCAGTAGCCAACAGGGGATAGCCAAAAACATT.

There are many counts of this clone. The missing CDR3 end, 3 residues past where the read stops, is filled in from the germline J gene. J is TRBJ2-1 and V is TRBV29-1; 8 bases fit TRBD1. This CDR3 has 14 amino acids. The germline gives CDR1 SQVTM, CDR2 ANQGSEA. The trim removed 3 bases at V and 4 bases at J, leaving 5 bases unmatched. The CDR3 sequence: CSVEGQVDYNEQFF. CDR3 bases read: TGCAGCGTTGAGGGACAGGTTGATTACAATGAG.

This clone was seen more than once but under ten times. The read finishes 3 residues shy of the CDR3 end, and the germline J gene is used to complete it. V gene TRBV5-6 combines with J gene TRBJ2-7; 8 nucleotides agree with TRBD1. Germline V gene sequence: CDR1 SGHDT, CDR2 YYEEEE. CDR3 length: 12 amino acids. Germline trimming cut 5 bases from V and 6 bases from J; bases unmatched to any gene: 4. Incomplete CDR3 DNA: TGTGCCAGCAGATTTACAGGGGGCGAG. Amino acid sequence: CASRFTGGE. The complete CDR3 protein is CASRFTGGEQYF.

Remarks on this clone: The missing CDR3 end, 3 residues past where the read stops, is filled in from the germline J gene. This chain uses TRBV20-1 with TRBJ2-5, with 10 bases that match TRBD2. The CDR3 has 14 amino acids. Trimming cost V 2 bases and J 5 bases; bases outside gene matches: 5. CDR1 is DFQATT, CDR2 SNEGSKA, per germline (reference sequence). Here the CDR3 reads CSARSGLATETQYF. Incomplete CDR3 DNA: TGCAGTGCTAGATCGGGACTAGCGACCGAGACC.

Notes on this clone: The CDR3 end is not reached by the read, which stops 3 residues before it; the germline J gene fills it in. The chain recombines TRBV7-3 with TRBJ2-7; a possible D gene is TRBD1 (6 bases). Germline V gives CDR1 SGHTA, CDR2 FQGTGA. CDR3 length equals 13 residues. Trimming shortened V by 5 bases and J by 5 bases, and 13 bases separated the two germline ends. CDR3 DNA (partial): TGTGCCAGCAGCCCGAACAGGGAAGACGAG. Encoded protein: CASSPNREDE. The CDR3 in full is CASSPNREDEQYF.

This clone was seen a handful of times. The read ends 3 residues shy of where the CDR3 ends; the end is completed using the germline J gene. V and J are TRBV5-1 and TRBJ2-3; D possibly corresponds to TRBD2 (5 bases). This CDR3 has 14 residues. Between the trimmed V and J ends, which lost 4 bases and 2 bases, there was a span of 11 bases. CDR1 is SGHRS, CDR2 YFSETQ, per germline. The DNA read from the CDR3 is TGCGCCAGCAGCCGAGGGTTCAACACAGATACG. Its protein product is CASSRGFNTDT. The CDR3 in its entirety is CASSRGFNTDTQYF.

This clone was observed at least ten times. Read sequence stops 3 residues before the CDR3 end, and the germline J gene provides the missing end. V gene TRBV19 combines with J gene TRBJ1-2; D uncertain. The CDR3 has 13 residues. The germline V gene encodes CDR1 LNHDA and CDR2 SQIVND (reference sequence). The part of the CDR3 DNA that was read is TGTGCCAGTAGTATTGGTCGGGGTCACGGC. This codes for CASSIGRGHG. The whole CDR3 is CASSIGRGHGYTF.

This clone was seen many times. The CDR3 DNA, read in part, is TGTGCCAGCAGCTTGGGGCCGCGGGGAGATACG. Amino acids: CASSLGPRGDT. Given in full, the CDR3 is CASSLGPRGDTQYF. The V call is TRBV5-5, the J call TRBJ2-3; a possible D gene is TRBD2 (6 bases). The read terminates 3 residues ahead of where the CDR3 ends, so the germline J gene completes it. Trimming pared 0 bases from V and 5 bases from J, leaving 10 bases between. Germline V gene lookup returns CDR1 SGHKS and CDR2 YYEKEE (reference sequence). The CDR3 sequence is 14 residues long.

For this clone: The read is 3 residues too short to cover the CDR3 end, so that end is filled in from the germline J gene. The chain recombines TRBV5-6 with TRBJ1-2, with no clear D. The CDR3 is made up of 14 amino acids. V was shortened by 1 base and J by 5 bases, with 12 bases between the two germline ends. CDR1 and CDR2 from the germline V gene are SGHDT and YYEEEE. The CDR3 sequence is CASSLIVETYGYTF. The CDR3 DNA, read in part, is TGTGCCAGCAGCTTGATAGTAGAGACTTATGGC.

CDR3: CASSPQPNTEAFF. The sequenced CDR3 bases are TGTGCCAGCTCACCACAGCCGAACACTGAA. The rearrangement links TRBV18 to TRBJ1-1; D gene ambiguous. From the germline J gene comes the end of the CDR3, since the read stops 3 residues before it. The CDR3 runs to 13 residues. The V gene lost 1 base and the J gene lost 1 base, with 4 bases spanning the gap. Germline V gene lookup returns CDR1 KGHSH and CDR2 LQKENI.

In its sample, this clone was seen a few times. The sequence runs out 3 residues before the end of the CDR3; the remainder is reconstructed from the germline J gene. The chain combines TRBV19 with TRBJ2-5; TRBD1 aligns across 7 bases. The CDR3 is 13 amino acids. The V segment lost 4 bases and the J segment 1 base; nucleotides outside the gene matches: 0. The germline V gene encodes CDR1 LNHDA and CDR2 SQIVND (reference sequence). Here the CDR3 reads CASSTGGQETQYF. The part of the CDR3 DNA that was read is TGTGCCAGTAGTACAGGGGGCCAAGAGACC. The variable domain in full, completed from reference TRBV19 and TRBJ2-5, reads DGGITQSPKYLFRKEGQNVTLSCEQNLNHDAMYWYRQDPGQGLRLIYYSQIVNDFQKGDIAEGYSVSREKKESFPLTVTSAQKNPTAFYLCASSTGGQETQYFGPGTRLLVL.

This clone was seen repeatedly, ten times or more. The read falls 3 residues short of the CDR3 end, and the missing part is taken from the germline J gene. The gene calls are TRBV29-1 and TRBJ1-5, with 7 bases aligning to TRBD1. The CDR3 consists of 15 residues. V trimming: 4 bases; J trimming: 2 bases; junction bases outside the gene matches: 8. Looked up from germline, CDR1 is SQVTM and CDR2 is ANQGSEA. The CDR3 region is CSVVLQGGGNQPQHF. The CDR3 bases that were read are TGCAGCGTTGTTCTCCAGGGGGGAGGCAATCAGCCC.

This clone turned up a few times. The read finishes 3 residues shy of the CDR3 end, and the germline J gene is used to complete it. J is TRBJ2-1 and V is TRBV20-1; TRBD2 aligns across 9 bases. The CDR3 is 15 amino acids. Trimming took 5 bases from V and 6 from J; bases not matched to a gene: 11. Germline CDR1 reads DFQATT; CDR2 reads SNEGSKA (reference sequence). The part of the CDR3 DNA that was read is TGCAGTGCTTATACAGCGGGGGGAGGGTTCAATGAG. This encodes CSAYTAGGGFNE. The CDR3 in full is CSAYTAGGGFNEQFF.

This clone was counted ten times or more. The observed sequence ends 3 residues before the CDR3 terminus, with the missing tail filled in from the germline J gene. The gene calls are TRBV7-2 and TRBJ2-7; D is unresolved. The V gene's germline CDR1 is SGHTA and CDR2 FQGNSA. V was pared by 0 bases and J by 4 bases, with 19 bases between. The CDR3 has 17 residues. The CDR3 sequence is CASSLAHSPLLPYEQYF. CDR3 DNA (partial): TGTGCCAGCAGCTTAGCCCACAGTCCACTCCTCCCTTACGAG.

This clone was found a few times. The read stops 3 residues short of the end of the CDR3; the missing end is completed from the germline J gene. The chain links TRBV13 to TRBJ1-5; possibly TRBD1 for D (5 bases). Germline V lookup: CDR1 PRHDT, CDR2 FYEKMQ (reference sequence). The germline V and J ends were trimmed by 5 bases and 4 bases, with 9 bases remaining between them. The CDR3 is 13 residues long. The part of the CDR3 DNA that was read is TGTGCCAGCAGCCAGAACAGGAATCAGCCC. Translating it yields CASSQNRNQP. The whole CDR3 sequence reads CASSQNRNQPQHF.

The covered CDR3 bases are TGCGCCAGCAGCTTGCCCCCCCATGGACAGGAAGGCACTAACTATGGC. Translating it yields CASSLPPHGQEGTNYG. The CDR3 in its entirety is CASSLPPHGQEGTNYGYTF. The chain employs TRBV5-1 and TRBJ1-2, with 7 bases aligning to TRBD1. The DNA ends 3 residues before the CDR3 does, and the rest of the CDR3 is filled in from the germline J gene. The germline gives CDR1 SGHRS, CDR2 YFSETQ. V dropped 1 base and J dropped 0; count of bases not matched to a gene: 15. This CDR3 is 19 amino acids long.

This clone was found many times. Coverage ceases 3 residues before the CDR3 finishes, and the germline J gene fills in the end. This chain uses TRBV2 with TRBJ2-1; 8 bases match TRBD2. Per germline, CDR1 SNHLY and CDR2 FYNNEI. The CDR3 is 17 amino acids. V was clipped by 2 bases and J by 0 bases; unmatched bases: 6. The covered CDR3 bases are TGTGCCAGCAGTGAACGGGGGCGGGGGGTCTCCTACAATGAG. Its translation: CASSERGRGVSYNE. The whole CDR3 region reads CASSERGRGVSYNEQFF. Drawing the rest from reference TRBV2 and TRBJ2-1, the complete variable domain is EPEVTQTPSHQVTQMGQEVILRCVPISNHLYFYWYRQILGQKVEFLVSFYNNEISEKSEIFDDQFSVERPDGSNFTLKIRSTKLEDSAMYFCASSERGRGVSYNEQFFGPGTRLTVL.

Only a few counts were recorded for this clone. The sequenced fragment ends 3 residues before the CDR3 boundary, so the rest is inferred from the germline J gene. The chain joins TRBV18 to TRBJ2-5; D might be TRBD1 or TRBD2, each matching 5 bases. The germline V and J ends were trimmed by 3 bases and 5 bases, with 13 bases remaining between them. Germline CDR1 is KGHSH and CDR2 is LQKENI. The CDR3 runs 14 residues. CDR3 bases read: TGTGCCAGCTCACCTGGGCCAGGGAGCGAGACC. Amino acids: CASSPGPGSET. In full, the CDR3 reads CASSPGPGSETQYF.

This clone occurred a few times. From the germline J gene comes the end of the CDR3, since the read stops 3 residues before it. J is TRBJ2-7 and V is TRBV19, with TRBD1 identical over 8 bases. The CDR3 contains 14 residues. CDR1 is LNHDA, CDR2 SQIVND, per germline (reference sequence). J lost 4 bases, V lost 2 bases, and 4 bases had no gene match. CDR3 loop: CASSIRQGAYEQYF. The CDR3 DNA, read in part, is TGTGCCAGTAGTATAAGGCAGGGGGCGTACGAG.

This clone was counted many times. The read terminates 3 residues ahead of where the CDR3 ends, so the germline J gene completes it. J is TRBJ2-3 and V is TRBV20-1; the match to TRBD2 covers 7 bases. The germline CDR1 and CDR2 sequences are DFQATT and SNEGSKA (reference sequence). The V segment lost 3 bases and the J segment 6 bases; nucleotides outside the gene matches: 15. The CDR3 is made up of 16 amino acids. The CDR3 spells CSASSGLTRNVDTQYF. The sequenced CDR3 bases are TGCAGTGCTAGCTCGGGACTAACCAGAAATGTGGATACG.

Only a few counts were recorded for this clone. The read comes to an end 3 residues before the CDR3 does, leaving the germline J gene to fill in the end. The chain has TRBV7-6 and TRBJ1-6; 9 positions match TRBD1. In germline, CDR1 is SGHVS, CDR2 FNYEAQ. The ends lost 2 bases at V and 10 bases at J; junction bases unmatched: 9. CDR3 length equals 16 residues. CDR3 amino acids: CASSLRGQGIGSPLHF. The covered CDR3 bases are TGTGCCAGCAGCTTAAGGGGACAGGGAATCGGATCACCC.

The sample holds a few counts of this clone. The CDR3 region is CSARDISNEKLFF. The covered CDR3 bases are TGCAGTGCTAGAGATATCAGTAATGAAAAA. This sequence joins TRBV20-1 and TRBJ1-4, with D hard to call. The read is 3 residues too short to cover the CDR3 end, so that end is filled in from the germline J gene. The CDR3 totals 13 residues. The germline V gene has CDR1 DFQATT and CDR2 SNEGSKA (reference sequence). Trimming took 0 bases from V and 4 from J, leaving 6 bases between them.

Points on this clone: The read falls 3 residues short of the CDR3 end, and the missing part is taken from the germline J gene. J is TRBJ2-5 and V is TRBV7-9, with TRBD1 matching 7 bases. Losses at the gene ends were 0 bases for V and 4 bases for J; bases not matched to a gene: 5. The CDR3 has 15 amino acids. From germline, CDR1 is SEHNR and CDR2 FQNEAQ (reference sequence). CDR3 sequence reads: CASSLASTGRETQYF. The sequenced part of the CDR3 DNA is TGTGCCAGCAGCTTAGCATCGACAGGGCGAGAGACC.

On this clone: The read gets to within 3 residues of the CDR3 end, and the germline J gene fills in the rest. The chain has TRBV7-2 and TRBJ2-5; D is possibly TRBD2 (6 bases). The ends were cut back, 3 bases at V and 5 bases at J, with 16 bases in the middle. In germline, CDR1 is SGHTA, CDR2 FQGNSA. The CDR3 runs 15 residues. The CDR3 here is CASSFATRGRETQYF. CDR3 DNA, as far as it was read: TGTGCCAGCAGCTTCGCCACCCGGGGGAGGGAGACC.

This clone was counted at least ten times. The read is 3 residues too short to cover the CDR3 end, so that end is filled in from the germline J gene. The chain uses TRBV30 and TRBJ1-1; no clear D gene. Trimming took 5 bases from V and 5 from J, leaving 15 bases between them. This CDR3 spans 13 amino acids. Germline V gene sequence: CDR1 GTSNPN, CDR2 SVGIG (reference sequence). Here the CDR3 reads CAWSPSGRTEAFF. The covered CDR3 bases are TGTGCCTGGTCGCCCTCGGGTCGGACTGAA.